The next 10 T cell receptor beta chains were all read from a single sample in a study of brain T cells in children with intractable seizures. This table comes from immunoSEQ multiplex PCR, and its TCRdb copy is limited to in-frame clones, with some not included. The sample includes 50,000 to 75,000 clones, more than 95% of them seen just once. The source was peripheral blood, collected at surgery. These receptors came from a boy less than two years old with focal cortical dysplasia and intractable seizures.

This rearrangement joins TRBV9 to TRBJ2-3; 10 bases align to TRBD2. CDR3 length: 16 residues. The V gene end was trimmed by 0 bases and the J gene end by 1 base; junction bases not matched to a gene: 2. Germline CDR1 SGDLS, CDR2 YYNGEE. CDR3 amino acids: CASSVGTSGGTDTQYF. The CDR3 coding sequence is TGTGCCAGCAGCGTAGGAACTAGCGGGGGCACAGATACGCAGTATTTT.

This chain uses TRBV28 with TRBJ1-2; 8 bases map to TRBD1. Germline CDR1 MDHEN, CDR2 SYDVKM. The CDR3 spans 13 residues. Trimming cost V 5 bases and J 4 bases; bases outside gene matches: 3. CDR3 bases: TGTGCCAGCAGTCGGACAGGGAGCTATGGCTACACCTTC. It translates to CASSRTGSYGYTF.

DNA for the CDR3: TGTGCCAGCAACCCCAGTGGACGACAGCAGTACTTC. This encodes CASNPSGRQQYF. The chain employs TRBV2 and TRBJ2-7; D is uncertain. V gave up 7 bases and J gave up 8 bases, with 15 bases separating them. CDR3 length: 12 amino acids. The germline V gene has CDR1 SNHLY and CDR2 FYNNEI.

The chain combines TRBV5-1 with TRBJ2-2; tentatively, D is TRBD2 (5 bases). V lost 4 bases and J 6 bases, leaving 19 bases between the germline ends. Germline V gives CDR1 SGHRS, CDR2 YFSETQ. This CDR3 is 16 amino acids long. DNA of the CDR3: TGCGCCAGCAGCAAGATACTCCGGGGTATTGCCGGGGAGCTGTTTTTT. It codes for CASSKILRGIAGELFF.

The gene calls are TRBV7-6 and TRBJ2-1; D perhaps matches TRBD2 (6 bases). In germline, CDR1 is SGHVS, CDR2 FNYEAQ. The CDR3 has 15 residues. V was clipped by 5 bases and J by 9 bases, with 20 bases between them. CDR3 coding DNA: TGTGCCAGCAGCCCCGGACGGGGGAGGCAGGTTGAGCAGTTCTTC. Its translation is CASSPGRGRQVEQFF.

The rearrangement joins TRBV6-5 to TRBJ1-2; D is perhaps TRBD1 (6 bases). Trimming cost V 5 bases and J 8 bases, with 15 bases left between them. The CDR3 length is 13 residues. CDR1 MNHEY and CDR2 SVGAGI come from the germline V gene. The CDR3, as DNA: TGTGCCAGCAGTCCGGACAGAGCTGAAGGCTACACCTTC. Translation gives CASSPDRAEGYTF.

This chain uses TRBV2 with TRBJ2-7; possibly TRBD2 for D (5 bases). This CDR3 region has 15 residues. Between the trimmed V and J ends, which lost 3 bases and 0 bases, there was a span of 12 bases. CDR1 is SNHLY and CDR2 is FYNNEI in the germline V gene. The CDR3 is CASSEGVGSSYEQYF. CDR3 DNA sequence: TGTGCCAGCAGTGAGGGTGTGGGGAGCTCCTACGAGCAGTACTTC. Supplemented by reference TRBV2 and TRBJ2-7, the full variable domain reads EPEVTQTPSHQVTQMGQEVILRCVPISNHLYFYWYRQILGQKVEFLVSFYNNEISEKSEIFDDQFSVERPDGSNFTLKIRSTKLEDSAMYFCASSEGVGSSYEQYFGPGTRLTVT.

The J gene is TRBJ2-7, the V gene TRBV28, with D perhaps matching TRBD2 (6 bases). The CDR3 is 13 residues long. Germline lookup yields CDR1 MDHEN and CDR2 SYDVKM. Between the trimmed V and J ends, which lost 8 bases and 6 bases, there was a span of 17 bases. CDR3 in amino acids: CASRLGGMSEQYF. The CDR3 coding sequence is TGTGCCAGCCGTCTAGGCGGGATGAGCGAGCAGTACTTC.

The chain joins TRBV25-1 to TRBJ1-4; D might be TRBD1 (5 bases). This CDR3 contains 15 residues. V lost 4 bases and J 3 bases, leaving 12 bases between the germline ends. The germline V gene encodes CDR1 MGHDK and CDR2 SYGVNS. The DNA for the CDR3 is TGTGCCAGCAGTGGACGGGGGGGTCCTAATGAAAAACTGTTTTTT. Translation: CASSGRGGPNEKLFF.

The gene calls are TRBV7-9 and TRBJ1-1; D ambiguous. V lost 5 bases and J lost 6, with 10 bases in between. CDR1 and CDR2 (germline): SEHNR, FQNEAQ (reference sequence). The CDR3 runs to 12 residues. CDR3 DNA: TGTGCCAGCAGCGATGTTCGGGCTGAAGCTTTCTTT. Its protein is CASSDVRAEAFF. Together with reference TRBV7-9 and TRBJ1-1, the CDR3 gives the full variable domain: DTGVSQNPRHKITKRGQNVTFRCDPISEHNRLYWYRQTLGQGPEFLTYFQNEAQLEKSRLLSDRFSAERPKGSFSTLEIQRTEQGDSAMYLCASSDVRAEAFFGQGTRLTVV.